This T cell receptor beta chain is from a study of OX40 agonist ivuxolimab in advanced cancers. This clone appeared a single time. Its antigen is still unknown. Regarding the study as a whole: There was clonal expansion of CD4+ and CD8+ blood T cells by week 6 at 0.1 to 3.0 mg/kg. Low levels of normalized T-cell clonal expansion also appeared in some nonresponders. On average, CD8+ T cells had more expanded clones than CD4+.

V lost 10 bases and J 1 base, leaving 13 bases between the germline ends. The CDR3 is 13 amino acids. Germline CDR1 is SGHAT and CDR2 is FQNNGV. Assay used: immunoSEQ multiplex PCR; TCRdb lists only in-frame clones, some missing. Of around 62,000 clones listed, roughly 80% are singletons. The source was CD4+ or CD8+ T cells sorted from blood, collected in a trial of the OX40 agonist ivuxolimab. The sequence derives from an adult with an advanced solid tumor such as melanoma, head and neck, liver or kidney cancer. The genes are TRBV11-2 and TRBJ2-5; maybe TRBD1 (5 bases). This CDR3 is CATMGPRQETQYF. Written as DNA, the CDR3 is TGTGCCACGATGGGGCCCCGCCAAGAGACCCAGTACTTC. The whole variable domain, remainder taken from reference TRBV11-2 and TRBJ2-5, is EAGVAQSPRYKIIEKRQSVAFWCNPISGHATLYWYQQILGQGPKLLIQFQNNGVVDDSQLPKDRFSAERLKGVDSTLKIQPAKLEDSAVYLCATMGPRQETQYFGPGTRLLVL.